The 30 T cell receptor beta chains given below trace back to one sample, sequenced in a study of spatial heterogeneity in lung cancer. Indicated time point: sample taken at primary tumor resection. Via MiXCR, TCRdb re-called the 5' RACE reads, giving one row per CDR3 protein. The table includes tens of thousands of distinct CDR3 sequences, around 7.8% detected once. This specimen was PBMCs, taken at surgery. These receptors were taken from a male donor with early-stage non-small cell lung cancer.

V usage is TRBV7-3 and J usage is TRBJ2-2; no clear D gene. The CDR3 has 14 residues. V lost 5 bases and J 6 bases, leaving 13 bases between the germline ends. The germline V gene encodes CDR1 SGHTA and CDR2 FQGTGA. The chain's CDR3 is CASSLPFESGELFF. The CDR3 DNA follows: TGTGCCAGCAGCCTTCCTTTTGAATCCGGGGAGCTGTTTTTT.

The CDR3 nucleotides are TGTGCCAGCAGTTACAGTGGACCTGGGGCCAACGTCCTGACTTTC. This gives the protein CASSYSGPGANVLTF. The V gene is TRBV6-5, the J gene TRBJ2-6, with no clear D. Trimming stripped 2 bases from V and 2 bases from J, with 7 bases between. The CDR3 totals 15 residues. Germline CDR1 reads MNHEY; CDR2 reads SVGAGI.

This chain links TRBV4-3 with TRBJ2-1; 11 nucleotides align to TRBD2. The CDR3 runs 17 residues. With V trimmed by 0 bases and J by 5 bases, 6 bases remained unmatched. CDR1 is LGHNA and CDR2 is YSLEER in the germline V gene. The CDR3 reads CASSQDGLAGGHNEQFF. CDR3 DNA: TGCGCCAGCAGCCAAGATGGGCTAGCGGGAGGACACAATGAGCAGTTCTTC.

The table lists this clonotype with many counts. This sequence joins TRBV4-1 and TRBJ2-2; D call uncertain. V was pared by 5 bases and J by 0 bases, with 7 bases between. The germline V gene has CDR1 MGHRA and CDR2 YSYEKL. This CDR3 contains 14 residues. Here the CDR3 reads CASSGTTNTGELFF. For the CDR3, the DNA is TGCGCCAGCAGCGGCACAACGAACACCGGGGAGCTGTTTTTT.

Many counts were recorded for this clonotype. The gene calls are TRBV29-1 and TRBJ2-2; D gene uncertain. CDR3 length: 15 residues. Trimming cost V 0 bases and J 7 bases, with 15 bases left between them. Germline V gene sequence: CDR1 SQVTM, CDR2 ANQGSEA. Here the CDR3 reads CSVEDRRTARGELFF. The CDR3 nucleotides read TGCAGCGTTGAAGATCGGAGAACGGCACGCGGGGAGCTGTTTTTT.

V and J are TRBV15 and TRBJ2-5; no firm D call. This CDR3 comprises 11 residues. V lost 8 bases, J lost 3 bases, and 7 bases lay in between. Germline V lookup: CDR1 LNHNV, CDR2 YYDKDF (reference sequence). The CDR3 here is CATGAKETQYF. The CDR3 nucleotides read TGTGCCACCGGTGCCAAAGAGACCCAGTACTTC.

This clonotype has a count of ten or more. The chain is built from TRBV20-1 and TRBJ1-2; maybe TRBD1 (5 bases). Germline V lookup: CDR1 DFQATT, CDR2 SNEGSKA (reference sequence). The V and J ends lost 3 bases and 5 bases respectively, with 19 bases between them. This CDR3 region has 15 residues. The CDR3 DNA sequence: TGCAGTGCTAGCGGCCGCCGACAGTTTACGTATGGCTACACCTTC. Amino acid sequence: CSASGRRQFTYGYTF.

This clonotype appeared many times. The rearrangement uses TRBV25-1 and TRBJ1-5; D is perhaps TRBD1 (5 bases). Trimming cost V 4 bases and J 8 bases, with 24 bases left between them. Germline V gives CDR1 MGHDK, CDR2 SYGVNS. The CDR3 runs to 17 residues. For the CDR3, the DNA is TGTGCCAGCAGTGCAGGCGCCACAGGAGTGTCGTGGGAGCCCCAGCATTTT. It codes for CASSAGATGVSWEPQHF.

This clonotype was counted many times. The chain links TRBV12-3 or TRBV12-4 to TRBJ1-5; D not resolved. V was cut by 5 bases and J by 11 bases, with 16 bases left in between. The CDR3 is 13 residues long. The DNA of the CDR3 is TGTGCCAGCAGTAGACGAGCCTTGGTAGCCCAGCATTTT. Its protein is CASSRRALVAQHF.

In its sample, this clonotype was seen many times. The chain links TRBV27 to TRBJ1-5; 9 bases agree with TRBD1. Germline-derived CDR1 and CDR2 are MNHEY and SMNVEV (reference sequence). Trimming cost V 8 bases and J 9 bases; bases outside gene matches: 17. There are 16 residues in the CDR3. The CDR3 spells CASRRASGTGRVPQHF. DNA of the CDR3: TGTGCCAGCCGCCGTGCTTCCGGGACAGGGAGGGTGCCCCAGCATTTT.

The sample holds a few counts of this clonotype. The V and J genes are TRBV5-4 and TRBJ2-7; D gene ambiguous. The V gene's germline CDR1 is SGHNT and CDR2 YYREEE (reference sequence). The length of the CDR3 is 16 residues. V lost 4 bases, J lost 1 base, and 18 bases lay in between. The CDR3 DNA reads TGTGCCAGCAGCCAACAGAGACCAGACGGGTCCTACGAGCAGTACTTC. Its protein product is CASSQQRPDGSYEQYF.

This clonotype was found many times. This chain links TRBV2 with TRBJ2-3; D is possibly TRBD1 (5 bases). Germline CDR1 reads SNHLY; CDR2 reads FYNNEI. This CDR3 comprises 15 residues. The V end was cut by 8 bases, the J end by 0 bases, with 15 bases between. The CDR3 DNA is TGTGCCAGCGTTGGGGCGGCGGCAAGCACAGATACGCAGTATTTT. This gives the protein CASVGAAASTDTQYF.

This clonotype was recorded many times. The rearrangement links TRBV7-2 to TRBJ2-4; 8 nucleotides line up with TRBD1. The germline V gene encodes CDR1 SGHTA and CDR2 FQGNSA. V shed 4 bases, J shed 0 bases, and the junction held 8 bases outside the gene matches. The CDR3 covers 17 residues. The CDR3 nucleotides are TGTGCCAGCAGCTCCTCCGGGACAGGACTAGCCAAAAACATTCAGTACTTC. Translation gives CASSSSGTGLAKNIQYF.

This clonotype was recorded many times. The chain has TRBV5-1 and TRBJ2-1, with a weak D call TRBD1 (5 bases). The CDR3 has 14 residues. The V and J ends lost 1 base and 6 bases respectively, with 11 bases between them. Per the germline V gene, CDR1 is SGHRS and CDR2 is YFSETQ. The DNA for the CDR3 is TGCGCCAGCAGCTTGACAGGCGGTATCAATGAGCAGTTCTTC. It translates to CASSLTGGINEQFF.

This clonotype showed up just a few times. The chain carries TRBV12-3 or TRBV12-4 and TRBJ2-1; D gene uncertain. V lost 3 bases and J lost 2, with 14 bases in between. The CDR3 totals 16 residues. The CDR3, as DNA: TGTGCCAGCAGTTTCCCGGCGCCCCCAGCCTACAATGAGCAGTTCTTC. Its protein is CASSFPAPPAYNEQFF.

This clonotype appeared many times. The chain has TRBV12-3 or TRBV12-4 and TRBJ2-1, with D uncertain. V was trimmed by 2 bases and J by 6 bases, leaving 5 bases between them. This CDR3 comprises 12 residues. CDR3: CASSLLRNEQFF. DNA of the CDR3: TGTGCCAGCAGTTTACTACGCAATGAGCAGTTCTTC.

The sample holds a few counts of this clonotype. The chain combines TRBV28 with TRBJ1-5, with D perhaps matching TRBD1 (6 bases). Trimming pared 3 bases from V and 1 base from J, leaving 13 bases between. This CDR3 is built from 16 residues. CDR1 MDHEN and CDR2 SYDVKM come from the germline V gene. The CDR3 region has the DNA TGTGCCAGCAGTTTCGCGAAGGGGGAGAGCAATCAGCCCCAGCATTTT. Amino acid sequence: CASSFAKGESNQPQHF. The whole variable domain, filled in from reference TRBV28 and TRBJ1-5, reads DVKVTQSSRYLVKRTGEKVFLECVQDMDHENMFWYRQDPGLGLRLIYFSYDVKMKEKGDIPEGYSVSREKKERFSLILESASTNQTSMYLCASSFAKGESNQPQHFGDGTRLSIL.

This clonotype was seen only a few times. This chain connects TRBV6-1 to TRBJ2-1; no definite D call. This CDR3 region has 13 residues. Looked up from germline, CDR1 is MNHNS and CDR2 is SASEGT. V lost 0 bases and J lost 10, with 10 bases in between. CDR3 sequence reads: CASSEAFGHEQFF. In DNA, the CDR3 is TGTGCCAGCAGTGAAGCGTTCGGTCACGAGCAGTTCTTC.

In its sample, this clonotype was seen a few times. V gene TRBV5-1 combines with J gene TRBJ2-1, with TRBD2 matching 9 bases. There are 15 residues in the CDR3. The ends lost 4 bases at V and 7 bases at J; junction bases unmatched: 9. Germline V gene lookup returns CDR1 SGHRS and CDR2 YFSETQ. Here the CDR3 reads CASSPPLAGRNEQFF. CDR3 sequence (DNA): TGCGCCAGCAGCCCCCCCCTAGCGGGAAGGAATGAGCAGTTCTTC. Variable domain in full (rest from reference TRBV5-1 and TRBJ2-1): KAGVTQTPRYLIKTRGQQVTLSCSPISGHRSVSWYQQTPGQGLQFLFEYFSETQRNKGNFPGRFSGRQFSNSRSEMNVSTLELGDSALYLCASSPPLAGRNEQFFGPGTRLTVL.

The chain uses TRBV5-4 and TRBJ2-4, with 7 bases lining up with TRBD2. CDR3 length: 14 amino acids. The trim removed 4 bases at V and 0 bases at J, leaving 1 base unmatched. Germline CDR1 SGHNT, CDR2 YYREEE (reference sequence). The CDR3 DNA is TGTGCCAGCAGCCTAGCGGCAGCCAAAAACATTCAGTACTTC. The encoded protein is CASSLAAAKNIQYF.

This clonotype was found many times. The chain has TRBV27 and TRBJ2-2, with D possibly TRBD2 on 6 matching bases. The germline CDR1 and CDR2 sequences are MNHEY and SMNVEV (reference sequence). Trimming stripped 2 bases from V and 4 bases from J, with 11 bases between. The CDR3 sequence is 15 residues long. DNA for the CDR3: TGTGCCAGCAGTTTAGAGGGAGCGGGCACCGGGGAGCTGTTTTTT. Translated: CASSLEGAGTGELFF.

This clonotype has just a few counts. The rearrangement uses TRBV12-3 or TRBV12-4 and TRBJ2-5; possibly TRBD2 for D (6 bases). The CDR3 has 14 residues. Trimming pared 6 bases from V and 7 bases from J, leaving 18 bases between. As DNA, the CDR3 is TGTGCCAGCAGCCCCCTAACTAGCTCCGGGACCCAGTACTTC. It codes for CASSPLTSSGTQYF.

Many counts were recorded for this clonotype. The chain is built from TRBV20-1 and TRBJ2-5, with D possibly being TRBD1 or TRBD2 (5 bases each). This CDR3 region has 16 residues. Germline CDR1 and CDR2: DFQATT and SNEGSKA (reference sequence). V shed 1 base and J shed 4 bases, with 19 bases lying between them. The CDR3 reads CSARAQPGSGRETQYF. The CDR3 DNA reads as TGCAGTGCTAGAGCCCAACCGGGCTCAGGGAGAGAGACCCAGTACTTC.

This chain joins TRBV12-3 or TRBV12-4 and TRBJ1-2, with D perhaps matching TRBD1 (5 bases). There are 15 residues in the CDR3. Between the trimmed V and J ends, which lost 1 base and 0 bases, there was a span of 9 bases. CDR3 in amino acids: CASSLGTSTNYGYTF. The CDR3 coding sequence is TGTGCCAGCAGTTTAGGGACAAGTACTAACTATGGCTACACCTTC.

The chain couples TRBV7-2 to TRBJ1-1, with unresolved D. CDR1 and CDR2 from the germline V gene are SGHTA and FQGNSA. V lost 4 bases, J lost 4 bases, and 10 bases lay in between. The length of the CDR3 is 13 residues. The CDR3 bases are TGTGCCAGCAGCTACACCAGCGGCACTGAAGCTTTCTTT. Its protein is CASSYTSGTEAFF.

V usage is TRBV27 and J usage is TRBJ2-1; 9 positions agree with TRBD1. Germline lookup yields CDR1 MNHEY and CDR2 SMNVEV (reference sequence). The CDR3 loop spans 15 amino acids. Trimming at V came to 6 bases and at J to 4 bases, leaving 7 bases not matched to a gene. This CDR3 is CASRDGTGRYNEQFF. In DNA, the CDR3 is TGTGCCAGCAGAGACGGGACAGGGAGATACAATGAGCAGTTCTTC.

This clonotype was observed a handful of times. This chain uses TRBV27 with TRBJ2-7; D is tentatively TRBD1 or TRBD2 (7 bases each). V lost 2 bases, J lost 3 bases, and 11 bases lay in between. The germline CDR1 and CDR2 sequences are MNHEY and SMNVEV (reference sequence). The CDR3 has 14 residues. CDR3 amino acids: CASSLAGGDYEQYF. As DNA, the CDR3 is TGTGCCAGCAGTTTAGCAGGGGGGGACTACGAGCAGTACTTC.

The table lists this clonotype with many counts. The V and J genes are TRBV20-1 and TRBJ2-3, with D possibly matching TRBD2 (5 bases). The CDR3 length is 13 residues. The germline V gene has CDR1 DFQATT and CDR2 SNEGSKA (reference sequence). V lost 3 bases, J lost 1 base, and 8 bases lay in between. The DNA of the CDR3 is TGCAGTGCTAGGCGGGTGGGCACAGATACGCAGTATTTT. The encoded protein is CSARRVGTDTQYF.

At least ten counts were recorded for this clonotype. The chain is built from TRBV7-9 and TRBJ2-5, with D uncertain. The CDR3 runs 11 residues. V was cut by 4 bases and J by 2 bases, with 2 bases left in between. Germline CDR1 SEHNR, CDR2 FQNEAQ (reference sequence). The CDR3 DNA is TGTGCCAGCAGCTCGCAAGAGACCCAGTACTTC. Translating gives CASSSQETQYF.

This clonotype was observed many times. V gene TRBV20-1 combines with J gene TRBJ2-3, with TRBD2 matching over 7 bases. After removal of 4 bases from V and 2 bases from J, the junction contained 6 bases not matched to a gene. CDR3 length: 14 amino acids. Germline-derived CDR1 and CDR2 are DFQATT and SNEGSKA (reference sequence). CDR3 region: CSAKNLAVTDTQYF. The CDR3 bases are TGCAGTGCTAAAAACCTAGCGGTCACAGATACGCAGTATTTT.